This section outlines one TCR beta chain sequence together with its context. Following a re-call of the 5' RACE reads, TCRdb has one entry per CDR3 protein and lacks DNA. The sample spans hundreds of thousands of distinct CDR3 sequences; the ten largest clones claim 5.6%. This CDR3 contains 16 residues. These data belong to a study of monozygotic twins with inflammatory bowel disease. The source of this sequence is a human donor with ulcerative colitis or Crohn's disease, or a healthy co-twin of an affected twin (not recorded which). V usage is TRBV12-3 or TRBV12-4 and J usage is TRBJ2-6; TCRdb picks TRBD1, but there is no DNA to check that call. The sequenced sample was blood. CDR3 loop: CASSSLTGFGANVLTF.